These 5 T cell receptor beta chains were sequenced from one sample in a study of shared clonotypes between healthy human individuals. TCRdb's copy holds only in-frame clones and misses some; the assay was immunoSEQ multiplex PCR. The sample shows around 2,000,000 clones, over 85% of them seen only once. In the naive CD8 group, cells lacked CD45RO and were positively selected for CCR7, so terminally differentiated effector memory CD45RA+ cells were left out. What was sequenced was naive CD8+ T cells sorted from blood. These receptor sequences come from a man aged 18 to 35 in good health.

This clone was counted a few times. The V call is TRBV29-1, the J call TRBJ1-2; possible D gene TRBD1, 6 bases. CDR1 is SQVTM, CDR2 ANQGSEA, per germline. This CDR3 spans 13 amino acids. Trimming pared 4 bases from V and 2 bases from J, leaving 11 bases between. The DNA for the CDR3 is TGCAGCGTTGCTGAAGGGGGGAACTATGGCTACACCTTC. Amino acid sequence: CSVAEGGNYGYTF.

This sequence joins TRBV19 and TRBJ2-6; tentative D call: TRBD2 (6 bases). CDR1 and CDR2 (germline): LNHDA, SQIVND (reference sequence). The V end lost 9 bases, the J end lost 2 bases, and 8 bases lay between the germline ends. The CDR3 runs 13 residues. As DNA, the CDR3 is TGTGCCAGCAGGGAGGCTGGGGCCAACGTCCTGACTTTC. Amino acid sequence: CASREAGANVLTF.

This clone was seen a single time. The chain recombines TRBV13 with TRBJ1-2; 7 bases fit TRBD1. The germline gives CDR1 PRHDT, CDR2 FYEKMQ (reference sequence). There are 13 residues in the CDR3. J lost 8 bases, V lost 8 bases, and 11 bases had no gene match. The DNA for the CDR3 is TGTGCCAGCTACTCAGGGGGGGCGCGAGGCTACACCTTC. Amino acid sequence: CASYSGGARGYTF. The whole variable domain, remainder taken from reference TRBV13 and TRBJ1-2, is AAGVIQSPRHLIKEKRETATLKCYPIPRHDTVYWYQQGPGQDPQFLISFYEKMQSDKGSIPDRFSAQQFSDYHSELNMSSLELGDSALYFCASYSGGARGYTFGSGTRLTVV.

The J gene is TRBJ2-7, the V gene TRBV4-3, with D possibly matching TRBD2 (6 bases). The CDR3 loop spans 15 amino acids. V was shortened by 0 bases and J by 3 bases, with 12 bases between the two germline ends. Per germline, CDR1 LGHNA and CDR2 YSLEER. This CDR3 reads CASSQDASEVYEQYF. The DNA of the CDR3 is TGCGCCAGCAGCCAAGACGCTAGCGAGGTCTACGAGCAGTACTTC.

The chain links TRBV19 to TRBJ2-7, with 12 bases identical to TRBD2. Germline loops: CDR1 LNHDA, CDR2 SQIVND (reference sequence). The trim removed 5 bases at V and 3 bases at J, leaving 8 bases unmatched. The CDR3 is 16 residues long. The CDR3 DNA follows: TGTGCCAGTAGTTTCCAGGGACTAGCGGGCCGCTACGAGCAGTACTTC. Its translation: CASSFQGLAGRYEQYF.